These 18 T cell receptor beta chains were all obtained from the same sample, sequenced in a study of response to subunit inactivated influenza vaccine. Each CDR3 protein gets one entry after TCRdb re-called the RT-PCR reads with MiXCR. The table has hundreds of thousands of distinct CDR3 sequences, approximately 14% seen once. The sequencing here drew on PBMCs from blood, taken approximately 15 days before vaccination. These receptors all stem from a man between 45 and 60 years old who received an inactivated influenza vaccine.

This clonotype was recorded a few times. CDR3 sequence: CASSASPAGVTNEQFF. DNA for the CDR3: TGTGCCAGTAGTGCCTCTCCAGCGGGGGTCACCAATGAGCAGTTCTTC. The chain recombines TRBV19 with TRBJ2-1; the match to TRBD2 covers 8 bases. V gave up 5 bases and J gave up 6 bases; unmatched junction bases: 12. The CDR3 extends over 16 amino acids. CDR1 LNHDA and CDR2 SQIVND come from the germline V gene (reference sequence).

This clonotype came up many times. The chain employs TRBV7-8 and TRBJ2-3; TRBD2 aligns across 8 bases. Germline V gives CDR1 SGHVS, CDR2 FQNEAQ. The CDR3 consists of 15 residues. V was pared by 5 bases and J by 0 bases, with 4 bases of the junction left unmatched. The CDR3 sequence is CASSPREGSTDTQYF. In DNA form, the CDR3 reads TGTGCCAGCAGCCCACGGGAGGGGAGCACAGATACGCAGTATTTT.

The chain has TRBV28 and TRBJ2-3, with a tentative D call TRBD1 (6 bases). Trimming shortened V by 2 bases and J by 6 bases, and 9 bases separated the two germline ends. The CDR3 is 13 amino acids. Germline V lookup: CDR1 MDHEN, CDR2 SYDVKM. The CDR3 reads CASSLGTLDTQYF. CDR3 sequence (DNA): TGTGCCAGCAGTTTAGGGACACTGGATACGCAGTATTTT.

This clonotype was picked up a small number of times. The junction departs from the called germline gene at one end, perhaps through a read error. The CDR3 loop reads CAVSLGLASQETQYF. CDR3 nucleotides: TGTGCCGTCAGTCTCGGCCTAGCGAGTCAAGAGACCCAGTACTTC. The rearrangement uses TRBV10-3 and TRBJ2-5, with TRBD2 as a possible D gene (6 bases). The CDR3 is 15 residues long. From germline, CDR1 is ENHRY and CDR2 SYGVKD.

This clonotype was detected a few times. The CDR3 sequence is CSARDLGTRLAKNIQYF. In DNA form, the CDR3 reads TGCAGTGCTAGAGATCTTGGGACTAGACTAGCCAAAAACATTCAGTACTTC. V gene TRBV20-1 combines with J gene TRBJ2-4, with 8 nucleotides matching TRBD2. V shed 0 bases, J shed 0 bases, and the junction held 7 bases outside the gene matches. This CDR3 has 17 amino acids. Germline assignment: CDR1 DFQATT and CDR2 SNEGSKA (reference sequence).

The chain recombines TRBV11-2 with TRBJ2-7, with D maybe TRBD2 (5 bases). V lost 0 bases, J lost 3 bases, and 12 bases lay in between. The germline gives CDR1 SGHAT, CDR2 FQNNGV. This CDR3 has 15 amino acids. The CDR3 region is CASSLDLSGLYEQYF. As DNA, the CDR3 is TGTGCCAGCAGCTTAGATCTAAGCGGCCTCTACGAGCAGTACTTC. Together with reference TRBV11-2 and TRBJ2-7, the CDR3 gives the full variable domain: EAGVAQSPRYKIIEKRQSVAFWCNPISGHATLYWYQQILGQGPKLLIQFQNNGVVDDSQLPKDRFSAERLKGVDSTLKIQPAKLEDSAVYLCASSLDLSGLYEQYFGPGTRLTVT.

This clonotype has at least ten counts. V usage is TRBV2 and J usage is TRBJ2-3; 9 bases are a match to TRBD1. J gave up 0 bases and V 9 bases, and 7 bases lay outside the gene matches. The V gene's germline CDR1 is SNHLY and CDR2 FYNNEI. This CDR3 contains 15 residues. DNA of the CDR3: TGTGCCAGGCCCGGGACAGGGCAAAGCACAGATACGCAGTATTTT. This codes for CARPGTGQSTDTQYF. The variable domain in full, with the rest retrieved from reference TRBV2 and TRBJ2-3, is EPEVTQTPSHQVTQMGQEVILRCVPISNHLYFYWYRQILGQKVEFLVSFYNNEISEKSEIFDDQFSVERPDGSNFTLKIRSTKLEDSAMYFCARPGTGQSTDTQYFGPGTRLTVL.

This clonotype showed up just a few times. This chain uses TRBV20-1 with TRBJ2-3, with 16 bases lining up with TRBD2. The CDR3 loop spans 15 amino acids. V was pared by 6 bases and J by 6 bases, with 6 bases of the junction left unmatched. Germline CDR1 reads DFQATT; CDR2 reads SNEGSKA (reference sequence). CDR3: CSAIGTSGGADTQYF. DNA for the CDR3: TGCAGTGCCATAGGGACTAGCGGGGGGGCGGATACGCAGTATTTT.

This chain links TRBV15 with TRBJ2-7; 10 bases are a match to TRBD2. The CDR3 spans 15 residues. Per the germline V gene, CDR1 is LNHNV and CDR2 is YYDKDF (reference sequence). The trim removed 5 bases at V and 0 bases at J, leaving 4 bases unmatched. The CDR3: CATSRRTSGSYEQYF. CDR3 DNA sequence: TGTGCCACCAGCCGCCGGACTAGCGGCTCCTACGAGCAGTACTTC.

This clonotype was picked up many times. V is TRBV6-5 and J is TRBJ2-3, with D possibly matching TRBD1 (6 bases). Trimming pared 6 bases from V and 3 bases from J, leaving 10 bases between. This CDR3 has 13 residues. Per germline, CDR1 MNHEY and CDR2 SVGAGI. CDR3 in DNA: TGTGCCAGCAGGATGGACAGAACAGATACGCAGTATTTT. Protein: CASRMDRTDTQYF.

This chain connects TRBV4-2 to TRBJ2-1; weak D call: TRBD2 (5 bases). CDR3 length equals 15 residues. V dropped 0 bases and J dropped 3 bases, with 9 bases sitting between them. In germline, CDR1 is LGHNA, CDR2 YNFKEQ. DNA for the CDR3: TGTGCCAGCAGCCAAGATAAACGGGGCTACAATGAGCAGTTCTTC. Protein product: CASSQDKRGYNEQFF.

The J gene is TRBJ1-5, the V gene TRBV7-8; no clear D gene. CDR3 length: 16 amino acids. V was shortened by 1 base and J by 2 bases, with 12 bases between the two germline ends. From germline, CDR1 is SGHVS and CDR2 FQNEAQ. CDR3 sequence: CASSLDRGGGNQPQHF. CDR3 in DNA: TGTGCCAGCAGCTTAGACCGGGGAGGAGGCAATCAGCCCCAGCATTTT.

This clonotype showed up just a few times. This chain links TRBV6-5 with TRBJ1-6, with D perhaps matching TRBD1 (5 bases). This CDR3 is built from 15 residues. Trimming took 4 bases from V and 10 from J, leaving 17 bases between them. CDR1 is MNHEY and CDR2 is SVGAGI in the germline V gene. The CDR3 DNA sequence: TGTGCCAGCAGTTCCTCCGCCAGGGTGGAATCACCCCTCCACTTT. It specifies CASSSSARVESPLHF.

This clonotype showed up just a few times. V gene TRBV6-2 or TRBV6-3 combines with J gene TRBJ2-2; 7 nucleotides align to TRBD2. The CDR3 contains 14 residues. The ends lost 10 bases at V and 1 base at J; junction bases unmatched: 6. CDR1 and CDR2 (germline): MNHEY, SVGEGT. Here the CDR3 reads CATTLAVNTGELFF. DNA of the CDR3: TGTGCCACTACTCTAGCGGTGAACACCGGGGAGCTGTTTTTT.

This clonotype turned up a few times. CDR3 DNA: TGTGCCAGCAGCTTTTCTGGGGAACTTGATACGCAGTATTTT. It encodes CASSFSGELDTQYF. The chain couples TRBV7-3 to TRBJ2-3; D gene unclear. Germline V CDR1 and CDR2: SGHTA, FQGTGA. The V and J ends lost 3 bases and 6 bases respectively, with 13 bases between them. CDR3 length equals 14 residues.

The genes are TRBV4-2 and TRBJ2-1, with 10 positions matching TRBD2. Losses at the gene ends were 3 bases for V and 0 bases for J; bases not matched to a gene: 5. Germline loops: CDR1 LGHNA, CDR2 YNFKEQ. CDR3 length: 17 residues. The DNA for the CDR3 is TGTGCCAGCAGCCAGGAGGGACTAGCGAGCTCCTACAATGAGCAGTTCTTC. Its translation: CASSQEGLASSYNEQFF.

This chain joins TRBV5-1 and TRBJ2-7; D is ambiguous. The CDR3 consists of 15 residues. The germline CDR1 and CDR2 sequences are SGHRS and YFSETQ. Trimming shortened V by 4 bases and J by 6 bases, and 20 bases separated the two germline ends. In DNA form, the CDR3 reads TGCGCCAGCAGCATTACTGACCGGATCCGTTCCGAGCAGTACTTC. It is translated as CASSITDRIRSEQYF.

This clonotype turned up a few times. The rearrangement uses TRBV5-1 and TRBJ2-1; D is uncertain. Germline CDR1 is SGHRS and CDR2 is YFSETQ. The CDR3 has 13 residues. V was shortened by 4 bases and J by 5 bases, with 10 bases between the two germline ends. The CDR3 nucleotides read TGCGCCAGCAGCGTGGAGTCCGACAATGAGCAGTTCTTC. Encoded protein: CASSVESDNEQFF. Together with reference TRBV5-1 and TRBJ2-1, the CDR3 gives the full variable domain: KAGVTQTPRYLIKTRGQQVTLSCSPISGHRSVSWYQQTPGQGLQFLFEYFSETQRNKGNFPGRFSGRQFSNSRSEMNVSTLELGDSALYLCASSVESDNEQFFGPGTRLTVL.